This T cell receptor beta chain was retrieved from a study of breast tumors, draining lymph nodes, adjacent tissues (dated by TCRdb to the mid-2010s). A note on the overall study: In breast cancer patients, the study compared the TCR beta repertoires of tumor, adjacent nontumor tissue and axillary lymph nodes. The study was designed to assess the relationships and possible T-cell exchange between tumor, surrounding tissue and draining lymph node repertoires in human breast cancer. General findings and caveats noted by the study authors: The data were judged consistent with most tumor T cells deriving from the lymph node and then expanding within tumor tissue. The similarity between tumor and nontumor tissue repertoires was significantly greater in luminal-like breast cancer than in basal-like breast cancer. Rather than being directly demonstrated, the conclusion that tumor T cells originate in lymph nodes was presented as consistent with a hypothesis. T-cell repertoire diversity in tumors was found to be lower than in lymph nodes but higher than in nontumor tissue, and preferential V and J gene usage was observed.

As to this clonotype: The antigen it binds to is not known. No qualities accompany the bases; no much larger clone lies one base away.

The axillary draining lymph nodes of breast cancer patients were the source of the lymph node samples. Instrument on record: Illumina HiSeq 2000. TCR beta chain libraries were generated through multiplex PCR amplification. The amplified TCR beta chain products were analyzed by high-throughput sequencing. TCRdb reprocessed the public reads (quality trimming at Q25 with fastp, clone calling with MiXCR) and kept in-frame beta chains. Rows matching on CDR3 protein sequence are summarized as one entry with the most common DNA and genes. The sample table holds more than 80,000 distinct CDR3 sequences, of which around 30% were seen once. The ten largest clones capture 5.5% to 6% of the sample. The CDR3 holds 15 amino acids from the cysteine to the phenylalanine. Only CDR3 DNA remains: 45 bases, in frame from the first base. V is reduced by 0 bases and J by 3 bases, leaving a spacing of 9 bases between them. As encoded in the germline V gene (reference sequence), CDR1 is MNHEY while CDR2 is SMNVEV.

This sequence originates from a female donor with breast cancer. Some clones in this sample may be carry-over from other donors' samples. Input material: axillary lymph node tissue. The sequence joins TRBV27 to TRBJ2-1, with no D gene named confidently. The bases read TGTGCCAGCAGTTTATCCCCTGGCTTCTACAATGAGCAGTTCTTC. This is translated as CASSLSPGFYNEQFF.